The 13 T cell receptor beta chains presented below share a single source sample, sequenced in a study of blood T cell repertoires in COVID-19 (dated by TCRdb to about 2020). Library method: the immunoSEQ multiplex PCR assay. TCRdb retrieved this table from immuneACCESS and kept in-frame rearrangements only. Not all clones are present; in checked studies, unresolved V genes account for under half, and no reason is known for the remainder. This sample has around 62,000 clones in its table, and roughly 88% of those were observed once. The top ten constitute 40% to 55% of the sample. The material sequenced was peripheral blood. These receptors came from a woman aged 55 to 70 with COVID-19, enrolled during active disease.

J is TRBJ1-1 and V is TRBV5-1; no firm D call. The CDR3 is made up of 13 amino acids. CDR1 is SGHRS and CDR2 is YFSETQ in the germline V gene. V shed 0 bases and J shed 1 base, with 4 bases lying between them. The DNA for the CDR3 is TGCGCCAGCAGCTTGGCAGGGAACACTGAAGCTTTCTTT. Its protein is CASSLAGNTEAFF. Full variable domain (outside the CDR3, taken from reference TRBV5-1 and TRBJ1-1): KAGVTQTPRYLIKTRGQQVTLSCSPISGHRSVSWYQQTPGQGLQFLFEYFSETQRNKGNFPGRFSGRQFSNSRSEMNVSTLELGDSALYLCASSLAGNTEAFFGQGTRLTVV.

V usage is TRBV5-6 and J usage is TRBJ2-7; 9 bases fit TRBD2. The CDR3 is 16 residues long. From germline, CDR1 is SGHDT and CDR2 YYEEEE. The junction had 6 bases not matched to a gene; V was cut back by 0 bases and J by 2 bases. The CDR3 spells CASSLALREGPYEQYF. Written as DNA, the CDR3 is TGTGCCAGCAGCTTGGCTTTGCGGGAGGGACCCTACGAGCAGTACTTC.

This chain joins TRBV5-1 and TRBJ2-3; D may be TRBD2 (7 bases). The CDR3 consists of 15 residues. The germline V and J ends were trimmed by 5 bases and 2 bases, with 15 bases remaining between them. From germline, CDR1 is SGHRS and CDR2 YFSETQ. In DNA, the CDR3 is TGCGCCAGCAGTTATGACGGGGGGCCCACAGATACGCAGTATTTT. Amino acids: CASSYDGGPTDTQYF.

The chain is built from TRBV25-1 and TRBJ2-7; possibly TRBD2 for D (6 bases). Trimming took 5 bases from V and 7 from J, leaving 18 bases between them. CDR1 MGHDK and CDR2 SYGVNS come from the germline V gene. CDR3 length: 14 amino acids. The CDR3, as DNA: TGTGCCAGCAGTTTCGCCGGGGGACCTGGGGAGCAGTACTTC. Encoded protein: CASSFAGGPGEQYF.

This clone was counted once. This CDR3 is CSVMGLPDTEAFF. CDR3 in DNA: TGCAGCGTCATGGGACTCCCGGACACTGAAGCTTTCTTT. This sequence joins TRBV29-1 and TRBJ1-1; a weak D match, TRBD1 (5 bases). Germline V gives CDR1 SQVTM, CDR2 ANQGSEA. V was shortened by 6 bases and J by 3 bases, with 14 bases between the two germline ends. The CDR3 spans 13 residues.

The rearrangement links TRBV7-8 to TRBJ2-3; 7 nucleotides align to TRBD1. The length of the CDR3 is 13 residues. J was trimmed by 6 bases and V by 4 bases; bases with no gene match: 4. From germline, CDR1 is SGHVS and CDR2 FQNEAQ. CDR3 region: CASSSGQADTQYF. The DNA for the CDR3 is TGTGCCAGCAGCTCCGGACAGGCCGATACGCAGTATTTT.

The chain uses TRBV9 and TRBJ1-4; 7 bases map to TRBD1. The CDR3 spans 14 residues. Germline trimming cut 3 bases from V and 8 bases from J; bases unmatched to any gene: 7. Germline V gives CDR1 SGDLS, CDR2 YYNGEE. As DNA, the CDR3 is TGTGCCAGCAGCGACGGGACAGTCGCCGAAAAACTGTTTTTT. Amino acids: CASSDGTVAEKLFF.

The chain is built from TRBV10-1 and TRBJ1-5, with D possibly TRBD1 on 6 matching bases. CDR1 WNHNN and CDR2 SYGVQD come from the germline V gene (reference sequence). V lost 7 bases and J lost 0, with 16 bases in between. This CDR3 is built from 16 residues. The CDR3 DNA sequence: TGCGCCAGCACCTCAAGGACAGTCAATAGCAATCAGCCCCAGCATTTT. It translates to CASTSRTVNSNQPQHF.

The chain links TRBV28 to TRBJ2-2; 15 nucleotides agree with TRBD2. The CDR3 spans 18 residues. V was clipped by 2 bases and J by 5 bases; unmatched bases: 6. CDR1 is MDHEN, CDR2 SYDVKM, per germline. CDR3: CASSLRTSGRAHTGELFF. CDR3 coding DNA: TGTGCCAGCAGTTTAAGGACTAGCGGGAGGGCCCATACCGGGGAGCTGTTTTTT.

The J gene is TRBJ1-4, the V gene TRBV5-6; D is unresolved. The length of the CDR3 is 12 residues. V was cut by 1 base and J by 8 bases, with 6 bases left in between. Germline CDR1 is SGHDT and CDR2 is YYEEEE. For the CDR3, the DNA is TGTGCCAGCAGCTTGTGGAGCGAAAAACTGTTTTTT. Residues: CASSLWSEKLFF.

J is TRBJ1-2 and V is TRBV28, with D unclear. The length of the CDR3 is 13 residues. The V gene's germline CDR1 is MDHEN and CDR2 SYDVKM. V lost 7 bases and J 3 bases, leaving 12 bases between the germline ends. The CDR3 nucleotides read TGTGCCAGCACCCCCCCCGGGGACTATGGCTACACCTTC. This translates into CASTPPGDYGYTF.

The V gene is TRBV7-9, the J gene TRBJ1-2; the D is unclear. This CDR3 spans 13 amino acids. The V gene lost 1 base and the J gene lost 6 bases, with 9 bases spanning the gap. Germline V lookup: CDR1 SEHNR, CDR2 FQNEAQ (reference sequence). The CDR3 sequence: CASSLGSPDGYTF. CDR3 in DNA: TGTGCCAGCAGCTTAGGGAGTCCAGATGGCTACACCTTC.

The rearrangement joins TRBV7-2 to TRBJ1-3; a weak D match, TRBD1 (6 bases). The CDR3 consists of 15 residues. Per germline, CDR1 SGHTA and CDR2 FQGNSA. The ends were cut back, 4 bases at V and 2 bases at J, with 12 bases in the middle. CDR3 loop: CASSSVTGPGNTIYF. The CDR3 DNA follows: TGTGCCAGCAGCTCGGTGACAGGTCCTGGAAACACCATATATTTT.